The 26 T cell receptor beta chains reported below all come from one sample, sequenced in a study of cytotoxic CD8 clonotypes in ibrutinib-treated CLL. Method: immunoSEQ multiplex PCR; TCRdb's copy keeps in-frame clones and lacks some. The repertoire holds a few hundred thousand clones, roughly 74% seen once, with approximately 15% in the top ten. Sequenced material: PBMCs, taken after 24 months of ibrutinib treatment. These receptors all stem from a human donor with chronic lymphocytic leukemia.

This rearrangement joins TRBV28 to TRBJ2-7; D might be TRBD1 or TRBD2, each matching 6 bases. This CDR3 is built from 13 residues. The germline V gene encodes CDR1 MDHEN and CDR2 SYDVKM. Between the trimmed V and J ends, which lost 5 bases and 2 bases, there was a span of 10 bases. As DNA, the CDR3 is TGTGCCAGCAGTAGGGGGGATACCTACGAGCAGTACTTC. It codes for CASSRGDTYEQYF. Variable domain in full (rest from reference TRBV28 and TRBJ2-7): DVKVTQSSRYLVKRTGEKVFLECVQDMDHENMFWYRQDPGLGLRLIYFSYDVKMKEKGDIPEGYSVSREKKERFSLILESASTNQTSMYLCASSRGDTYEQYFGPGTRLTVT.

The genes are TRBV19 and TRBJ2-3; either TRBD1 or TRBD2 may supply D (5 bases each). Trimming pared 6 bases from V and 2 bases from J, leaving 15 bases between. CDR1 and CDR2 (germline): LNHDA, SQIVND (reference sequence). The CDR3 is 15 amino acids. CDR3 bases: TGTGCCAGTAGGGGATGGGACCTCCTCACAGATACGCAGTATTTT. Translation: CASRGWDLLTDTQYF. The variable domain in full, with the rest retrieved from reference TRBV19 and TRBJ2-3, is DGGITQSPKYLFRKEGQNVTLSCEQNLNHDAMYWYRQDPGQGLRLIYYSQIVNDFQKGDIAEGYSVSREKKESFPLTVTSAQKNPTAFYLCASRGWDLLTDTQYFGPGTRLTVL.

The chain is built from TRBV11-3 and TRBJ2-7; maybe TRBD2 (5 bases). The V and J ends lost 1 base and 4 bases respectively, with 8 bases between them. This CDR3 spans 13 amino acids. Germline V CDR1 and CDR2: SGHNT, YENEEA. The chain's CDR3 is CASSLAEEYEQYF. The CDR3 DNA follows: TGTGCCAGCAGCTTAGCGGAGGAGTACGAGCAGTACTTC. The full variable domain, in which reference TRBV11-3 and TRBJ2-7 provide the parts outside the CDR3, is EAGVVQSPRYKIIEKKQPVAFWCNPISGHNTLYWYLQNLGQGPELLIRYENEEAVDDSQLPKDRFSAERLKGVDSTLKIQPAELGDSAVYLCASSLAEEYEQYFGPGTRLTVT.

This clone has more than one count but fewer than ten. The CDR3 DNA follows: TGTGCCAGTAGTATTCAGACAGGGCCCTTAGGCGAGCAGTACTTC. It encodes CASSIQTGPLGEQYF. The J gene is TRBJ2-7, the V gene TRBV19; 7 positions match TRBD1. V dropped 3 bases and J dropped 6; count of bases not matched to a gene: 11. This CDR3 spans 15 amino acids. The V gene's germline CDR1 is LNHDA and CDR2 SQIVND (reference sequence).

The chain recombines TRBV7-9 with TRBJ2-3; D assignment may be TRBD1 or TRBD2 (6 bases each). This CDR3 has 17 amino acids. Between the trimmed V and J ends, which lost 4 bases and 4 bases, there was a span of 21 bases. The germline gives CDR1 SEHNR, CDR2 FQNEAQ (reference sequence). This CDR3 reads CASSSQGLRVVADTQYF. CDR3 DNA: TGTGCCAGCAGCTCACAGGGACTTCGTGTTGTTGCAGATACGCAGTATTTT.

CDR3 region: CASSPWAASGYYEQYF. For the CDR3, the DNA is TGTGCCAGCAGTCCCTGGGCGGCTAGCGGATACTACGAGCAGTACTTC. The gene calls are TRBV5-8 and TRBJ2-7; 7 bases match TRBD2. Per germline, CDR1 SGHTS and CDR2 YDEGEE. J gave up 3 bases and V 5 bases, and 14 bases lay outside the gene matches. This CDR3 contains 16 residues. The entire variable domain, with the rest obtained from reference TRBV5-8 and TRBJ2-7, is as follows: EAGVTQSPTHLIKTRGQQATLRCSPISGHTSVYWYQQALGLGLQFLLWYDEGEERNRGNFPPRFSGRQFPNYSSELNVNALELEDSALYLCASSPWAASGYYEQYFGPGTRLTVT.

The rearrangement uses TRBV28 and TRBJ2-1; 10 nucleotides agree with TRBD1. With V trimmed by 4 bases and J by 4 bases, 10 bases remained unmatched. Germline V gene data show CDR1 as MDHEN and CDR2 as SYDVKM. The CDR3 spans 17 residues. Here the CDR3 reads CASSSPAPGQGYNEQFF. The CDR3 DNA reads TGTGCCAGCAGTTCACCAGCACCGGGACAGGGGTACAATGAGCAGTTCTTC.

This chain connects TRBV19 to TRBJ2-7; the match to TRBD1 covers 7 bases. With 3 bases clipped from V and 0 bases from J, the junction kept 5 bases outside the gene matches. The V gene's germline CDR1 is LNHDA and CDR2 SQIVND (reference sequence). CDR3 length: 15 residues. CDR3 loop: CASSIGTEISYEQYF. Here the CDR3 DNA reads TGTGCCAGTAGTATCGGGACAGAAATCTCCTACGAGCAGTACTTC.

This clone appeared a single time. The chain couples TRBV19 to TRBJ2-7; 9 nucleotides line up with TRBD2. Trimming removed 6 bases from V and 5 bases from J; junction bases left unmatched: 8. The CDR3 contains 14 residues. Looked up from germline, CDR1 is LNHDA and CDR2 is SQIVND (reference sequence). The CDR3 spells CASSSSGALDEQYF. The DNA of the CDR3 is TGTGCCAGTAGCTCTAGCGGGGCCCTCGACGAGCAGTACTTC.

This clone was observed once. The rearrangement joins TRBV25-1 to TRBJ2-3; D not certain. Between the trimmed V and J ends, which lost 4 bases and 0 bases, there was a span of 8 bases. Germline lookup yields CDR1 MGHDK and CDR2 SYGVNS. The CDR3 extends over 14 amino acids. The CDR3 loop is CASSASSSTDTQYF. CDR3 nucleotides: TGTGCCAGCAGTGCTAGTTCTAGCACAGATACGCAGTATTTT.

The V call is TRBV7-2, the J call TRBJ2-1, with 8 nucleotides matching TRBD2. This CDR3 has 16 amino acids. The V segment lost 4 bases and the J segment 7 bases; nucleotides outside the gene matches: 12. The germline CDR1 and CDR2 sequences are SGHTA and FQGNSA. In DNA form, the CDR3 reads TGTGCCAGCAGCTCCTTTTCGGGAGGGCCGGCAAATGAGCAGTTCTTC. This gives the protein CASSSFSGGPANEQFF. Looking up the rest from reference TRBV7-2 and TRBJ2-1 gives the full variable domain: GAGVSQSPSNKVTEKGKDVELRCDPISGHTALYWYRQSLGQGLEFLIYFQGNSAPDKSGLPSDRFSAERTGGSVSTLTIQRTQQEDSAVYLCASSSFSGGPANEQFFGPGTRLTVL.

This clone has more than one count but fewer than ten. The chain links TRBV6-9 to TRBJ2-7, with D tentatively TRBD2 (5 bases). Germline assignment: CDR1 MNHGY and CDR2 SVAAGI. This CDR3 is 12 amino acids long. V dropped 6 bases and J dropped 7 bases, with 13 bases sitting between them. In DNA, the CDR3 is TGTGCCAGCAGCCATAAGCCGGGGGAGCAGTACTTC. Protein sequence: CASSHKPGEQYF.

The rearrangement uses TRBV7-3 and TRBJ1-2; D is perhaps TRBD1 (5 bases). This CDR3 is built from 15 residues. V was cut by 7 bases and J by 0 bases, with 15 bases left in between. Looked up from germline, CDR1 is SGHTA and CDR2 is FQGTGA. The CDR3 reads CASTIWGPSNYGYTF. CDR3 nucleotide sequence: TGTGCCAGCACCATATGGGGACCGTCTAACTATGGCTACACCTTC. Supplemented by reference TRBV7-3 and TRBJ1-2, the full variable domain reads GAGVSQTPSNKVTEKGKYVELRCDPISGHTALYWYRQSLGQGPEFLIYFQGTGAADDSGLPNDRFFAVRPEGSVSTLKIQRTERGDSAVYLCASTIWGPSNYGYTFGSGTRLTVV.

This chain joins TRBV18 and TRBJ2-7; 10 bases agree with TRBD1. The junction had 8 bases not matched to a gene; V was cut back by 8 bases and J by 4 bases. CDR1 KGHSH and CDR2 LQKENI come from the germline V gene. This CDR3 is 14 amino acids long. CDR3 loop: CASTTGTGEYEQYF. CDR3 bases: TGTGCCAGCACAACCGGGACAGGGGAATACGAGCAGTACTTC.

This chain links TRBV6-5 with TRBJ2-1; 8 nucleotides line up with TRBD2. From germline, CDR1 is MNHEY and CDR2 SVGAGI. The trim removed 2 bases at V and 7 bases at J, leaving 7 bases unmatched. The CDR3 covers 15 residues. CDR3 sequence (DNA): TGTGCCAGCAGTTACGTCGGACTAGCAGGAAATGAGCAGTTCTTC. This sequence encodes CASSYVGLAGNEQFF.

J is TRBJ2-7 and V is TRBV20-1; no reliable D call. The CDR3 is made up of 11 amino acids. Looked up from germline, CDR1 is DFQATT and CDR2 is SNEGSKA (reference sequence). The ends were cut back, 3 bases at V and 5 bases at J, with 8 bases in the middle. The DNA of the CDR3 is TGCAGTGCTAGTTTAGCTGACGAGCAGTACTTC. Encoded protein: CSASLADEQYF.

The V and J genes are TRBV27 and TRBJ2-7; D is perhaps TRBD1 or TRBD2 (6 bases each). V was cut by 5 bases and J by 4 bases, with 21 bases left in between. The CDR3 runs 16 residues. Per germline, CDR1 MNHEY and CDR2 SMNVEV (reference sequence). The CDR3 loop is CASSARSVGGGYEQYF. In nucleotides, the CDR3 is TGTGCCAGCAGTGCCCGGTCCGTGGGGGGCGGGTACGAGCAGTACTTC.

The chain links TRBV14 to TRBJ2-5; unclear D gene. V was trimmed by 3 bases and J by 6 bases, leaving 8 bases between them. The germline gives CDR1 SGHDN, CDR2 FVKESK. This CDR3 region has 12 residues. CDR3 DNA: TGTGCCAGCAGCCAGGAATCAAAGACCCAGTACTTC. It translates to CASSQESKTQYF.

The chain joins TRBV30 to TRBJ1-1, with 7 bases lining up with TRBD1. This CDR3 has 14 residues. With V trimmed by 4 bases and J by 1 base, 6 bases remained unmatched. Germline lookup yields CDR1 GTSNPN and CDR2 SVGIG (reference sequence). CDR3 sequence (DNA): TGTGCCTGGACCCCAGGGGGTTGGAACACTGAAGCTTTCTTT. This gives the protein CAWTPGGWNTEAFF.

The rearrangement joins TRBV5-1 to TRBJ1-5; tentative D call: TRBD1 (6 bases). From germline, CDR1 is SGHRS and CDR2 YFSETQ. CDR3 length: 14 residues. Trimming shortened V by 0 bases and J by 4 bases, and 8 bases separated the two germline ends. The CDR3: CASSLEGGNQPQHF. The CDR3 DNA follows: TGCGCCAGCAGCTTGGAGGGGGGAAATCAGCCCCAGCATTTT.

This chain links TRBV7-2 with TRBJ1-1, with 11 positions matching TRBD1. The CDR3 runs to 15 residues. Germline trimming cut 6 bases from V and 5 bases from J; bases unmatched to any gene: 8. Germline values: CDR1 SGHTA, CDR2 FQGNSA. CDR3 amino acids: CASRTRTGGLTEAFF. The DNA of the CDR3 is TGTGCCAGCAGAACTAGGACAGGGGGCTTGACTGAAGCTTTCTTT. Variable domain in full (rest from reference TRBV7-2 and TRBJ1-1): GAGVSQSPSNKVTEKGKDVELRCDPISGHTALYWYRQSLGQGLEFLIYFQGNSAPDKSGLPSDRFSAERTGGSVSTLTIQRTQQEDSAVYLCASRTRTGGLTEAFFGQGTRLTVV.

This clone was found a few times. V gene TRBV27 combines with J gene TRBJ2-7; D is possibly TRBD1 (6 bases). The CDR3 has 14 amino acids. CDR1 and CDR2 from the germline V gene are MNHEY and SMNVEV (reference sequence). V dropped 5 bases and J dropped 2 bases, with 13 bases sitting between them. The CDR3 is CASSPLQGPYEQYF. The CDR3 nucleotides read TGTGCCAGCAGTCCTCTACAGGGCCCCTACGAGCAGTACTTC.

The chain recombines TRBV4-3 with TRBJ2-5; D may correspond to TRBD1 or TRBD2 (5 bases each). The CDR3 is made up of 15 amino acids. The germline gives CDR1 LGHNA, CDR2 YSLEER. V was trimmed by 0 bases and J by 5 bases, leaving 13 bases between them. The CDR3 DNA reads as TGCGCCAGCAGCCAAGATATCGACAGAGGGGAGACCCAGTACTTC. This codes for CASSQDIDRGETQYF.

The chain joins TRBV6-6 to TRBJ1-5, with 8 bases matching TRBD1. This CDR3 spans 16 amino acids. J gave up 9 bases and V 2 bases, and 12 bases lay outside the gene matches. CDR1 is MNHNY and CDR2 is SVGAGI in the germline V gene (reference sequence). CDR3 DNA: TGTGCCAGCAGTTACCCAATTGGGGGCGGGACAGGGCCCCAGCATTTT. The encoded protein is CASSYPIGGGTGPQHF.

The rearrangement links TRBV29-1 to TRBJ2-7, with TRBD2 matching 7 bases. The CDR3 contains 13 residues. CDR1 is SQVTM and CDR2 is ANQGSEA in the germline V gene. V was clipped by 6 bases and J by 5 bases; unmatched bases: 10. The CDR3 loop reads CSVAIAGLNEQYF. The CDR3 DNA is TGCAGCGTCGCCATCGCGGGACTAAACGAGCAGTACTTC.

The V and J genes are TRBV7-2 and TRBJ2-3, with D perhaps matching TRBD2 (6 bases). This CDR3 is 13 amino acids long. Germline CDR1 and CDR2: SGHTA and FQGNSA. Trimming left V 5 bases short and J 4 bases short, with 10 bases between. The CDR3 is CASSLGLPDTQYF. The DNA of the CDR3 is TGTGCCAGCAGCCTCGGACTACCAGATACGCAGTATTTT.